The following is a T cell receptor beta chain sequence with its context. No antigen is known for it. The record has no base qualities; no much larger clone is one base away. The record originates from a study of cytomegalovirus exposure and HLA in healthy donors (dated by TCRdb to the late 2010s). For context, the study as a whole: According to a later analysis, one platform produced both the 120 validation repertoires and the 550 to 800 repertoires of the first cohort. Besides the first cohort of 666 subjects, a separate validation cohort made up of 120 different subjects was used. The study aimed to test whether signatures of past pathogen exposure could be identified by cataloging public T cell receptors. To predict cytomegalovirus infection status, the study combined high-throughput TCR immunosequencing, statistical association of individual TCRs with disease status, and machine learning. What the work shows at the level of the full study, not this receptor alone: Three of the identified cytomegalovirus-associated TCR beta chains were confirmed in vitro to be specific for cytomegalovirus antigens. In a later analysis, TCRs clustered in the first cohort were found to also tend to co-occur in the 130 or so validation repertoires, with around 94% of cluster scores above 0. Most TCR sequences were observed very rarely across donors, whereas some public TCRs were present in many individuals. In the study, 164 TCR beta chains were listed as associated with cytomegalovirus. According to the authors, the approach could potentially be generalized to other disease states and immunological phenotypes. A later analysis had no HLA typing for the validation cohort, so co-occurrence there was scored across all 130 or so repertoires. The classifier was reported to diagnose cytomegalovirus status with high specificity and sensitivity in both the original and validation cohorts.

CDR1 and CDR2, looked up from the germline V gene, are SQVTM and ANQGSEA. V and J lose 5 bases and 0 bases, and a span of 9 bases separates them. The CDR3 spans 13 residues, from the cysteine through the phenylalanine. The retained sequence is limited to the CDR3, 39 bases, with the frame set at the first base. The donors belonged to the validation cohort of about 120 subjects, which was separate from the approximately 700-subject first cohort. Library construction relied on the immunoSEQ multiplex PCR assay. The source study handled its data this way. A statistical classification framework was built to diagnose cytomegalovirus status from the catalog of TCR beta chain sequences. Entries here come from immuneACCESS through TCRdb and include only in-frame sequences with V and J called. Some clones fail to appear in such tables; in the studies checked, an unresolved V gene covers under half of the shortfall, and the cause of the remainder is unknown. V, J and clone size reflect that table, while D and trimming were determined from the DNA. The sample table holds a few hundred thousand clones, of which roughly 90% were seen once. The ten most abundant clones make up approximately 0.9% of the sample.

This TCR was sampled from a woman younger than 30 in good health and CMV-seronegative. The sequence joins TRBV29-1 to TRBJ2-3; a tentative D call is TRBD2 (5 bases match). Sequencing used PBMCs. Read as DNA, the sequence is TGCAGCGTTCGACGGACTAGCACAGATACGCAGTATTTT. This yields the protein CSVRRTSTDTQYF.